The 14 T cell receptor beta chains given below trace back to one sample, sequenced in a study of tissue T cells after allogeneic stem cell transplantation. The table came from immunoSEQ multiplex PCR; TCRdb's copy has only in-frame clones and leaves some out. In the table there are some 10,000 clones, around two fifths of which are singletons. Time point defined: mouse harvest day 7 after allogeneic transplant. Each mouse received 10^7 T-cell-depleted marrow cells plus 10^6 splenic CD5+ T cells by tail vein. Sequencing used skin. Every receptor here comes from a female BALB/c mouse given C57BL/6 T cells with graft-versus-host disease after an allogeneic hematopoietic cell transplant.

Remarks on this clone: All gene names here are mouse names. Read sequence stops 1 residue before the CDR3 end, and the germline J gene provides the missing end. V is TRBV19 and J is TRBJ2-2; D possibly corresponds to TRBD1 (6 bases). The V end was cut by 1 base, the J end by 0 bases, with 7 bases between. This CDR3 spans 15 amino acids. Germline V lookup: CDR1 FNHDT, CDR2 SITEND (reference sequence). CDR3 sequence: CASSIRGSNTGQLYF. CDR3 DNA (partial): TGTGCCAGCAGTATAAGGGGGTCAAACACCGGGCAGCTCTAC.

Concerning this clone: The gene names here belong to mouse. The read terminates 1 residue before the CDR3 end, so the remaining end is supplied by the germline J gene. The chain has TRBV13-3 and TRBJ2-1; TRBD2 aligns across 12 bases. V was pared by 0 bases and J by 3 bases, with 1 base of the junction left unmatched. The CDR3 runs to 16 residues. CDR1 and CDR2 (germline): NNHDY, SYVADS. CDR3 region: CASSDVTGGAYAEQFF. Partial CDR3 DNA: TGTGCCAGCAGTGATGTGACTGGGGGGGCCTATGCTGAGCAGTTC.

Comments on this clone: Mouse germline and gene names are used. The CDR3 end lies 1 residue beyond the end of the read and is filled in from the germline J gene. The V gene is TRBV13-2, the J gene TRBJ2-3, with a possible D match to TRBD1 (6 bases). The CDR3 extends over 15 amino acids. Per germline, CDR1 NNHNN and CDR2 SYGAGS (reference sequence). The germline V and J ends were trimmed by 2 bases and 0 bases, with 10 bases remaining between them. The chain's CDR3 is CASGEGTSSAETLYF. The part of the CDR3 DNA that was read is TGTGCCAGCGGTGAGGGGACATCTAGTGCAGAAACGCTGTAT.

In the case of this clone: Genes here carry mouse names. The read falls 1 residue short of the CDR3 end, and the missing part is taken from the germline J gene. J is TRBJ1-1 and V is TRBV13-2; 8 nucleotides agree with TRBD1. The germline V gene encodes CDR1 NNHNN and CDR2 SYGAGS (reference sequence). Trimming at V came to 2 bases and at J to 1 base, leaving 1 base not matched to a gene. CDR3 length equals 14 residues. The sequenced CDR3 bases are TGTGCCAGCGGTGACGGACAGGGGAACACAGAAGTCTTC. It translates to CASGDGQGNTEVF. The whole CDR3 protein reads CASGDGQGNTEVFF.

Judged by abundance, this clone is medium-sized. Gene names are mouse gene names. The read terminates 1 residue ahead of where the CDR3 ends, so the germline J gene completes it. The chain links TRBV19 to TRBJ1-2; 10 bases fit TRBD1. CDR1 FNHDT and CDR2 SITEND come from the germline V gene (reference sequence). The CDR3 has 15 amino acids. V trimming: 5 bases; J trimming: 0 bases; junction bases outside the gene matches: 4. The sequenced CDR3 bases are TGTGCCAGCAGCCGACAGGGGGCGTCAAACTCCGACTACACC. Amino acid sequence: CASSRQGASNSDYT. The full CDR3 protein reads CASSRQGASNSDYTF.

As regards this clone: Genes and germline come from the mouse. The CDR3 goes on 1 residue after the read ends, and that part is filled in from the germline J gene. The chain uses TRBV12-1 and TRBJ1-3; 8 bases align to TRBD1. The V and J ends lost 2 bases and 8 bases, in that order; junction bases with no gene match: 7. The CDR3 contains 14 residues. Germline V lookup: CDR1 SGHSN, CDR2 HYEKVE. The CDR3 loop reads CASSPQGAQDTLYF. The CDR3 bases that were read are TGTGCCAGCTCTCCGCAGGGGGCGCAAGATACGCTCTAT.

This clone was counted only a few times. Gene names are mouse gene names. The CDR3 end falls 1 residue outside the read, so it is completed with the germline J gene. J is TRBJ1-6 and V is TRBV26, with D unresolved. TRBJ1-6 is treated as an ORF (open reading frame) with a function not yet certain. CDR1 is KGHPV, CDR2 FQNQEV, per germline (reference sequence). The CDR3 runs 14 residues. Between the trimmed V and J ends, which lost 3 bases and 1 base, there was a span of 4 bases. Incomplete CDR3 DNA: TGTGCCAGCAGTCTACAGTCCTATAATTCGCCCCTCTAC. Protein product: CASSLQSYNSPLY. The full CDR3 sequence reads CASSLQSYNSPLYF.

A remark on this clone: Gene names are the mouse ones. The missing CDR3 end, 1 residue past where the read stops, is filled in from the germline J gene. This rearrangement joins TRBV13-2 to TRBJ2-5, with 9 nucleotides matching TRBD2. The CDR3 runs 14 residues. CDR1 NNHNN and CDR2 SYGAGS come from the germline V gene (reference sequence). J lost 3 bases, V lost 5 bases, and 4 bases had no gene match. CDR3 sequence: CASGHLGGQDTQYF. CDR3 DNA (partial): TGTGCCAGCGGCCATCTGGGGGGGCAAGACACCCAGTAC.

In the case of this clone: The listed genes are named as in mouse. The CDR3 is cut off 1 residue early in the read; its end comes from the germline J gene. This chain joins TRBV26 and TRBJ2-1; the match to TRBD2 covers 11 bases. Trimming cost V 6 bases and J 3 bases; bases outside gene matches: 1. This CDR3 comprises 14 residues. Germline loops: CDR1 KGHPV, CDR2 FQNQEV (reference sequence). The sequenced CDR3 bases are TGTGCCAGCAGAGACTGGGGGGGCTATGCTGAGCAGTTC. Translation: CASRDWGGYAEQF. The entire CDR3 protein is CASRDWGGYAEQFF.

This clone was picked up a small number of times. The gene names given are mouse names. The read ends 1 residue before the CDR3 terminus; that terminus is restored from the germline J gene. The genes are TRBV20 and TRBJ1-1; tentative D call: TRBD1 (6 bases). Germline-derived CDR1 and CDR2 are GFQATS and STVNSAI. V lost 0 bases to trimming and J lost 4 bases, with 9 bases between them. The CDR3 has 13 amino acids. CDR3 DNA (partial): TGTGGTGCTAGGGATACAGGGACCACAGAAGTCTTC. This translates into CGARDTGTTEVF. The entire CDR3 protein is CGARDTGTTEVFF.

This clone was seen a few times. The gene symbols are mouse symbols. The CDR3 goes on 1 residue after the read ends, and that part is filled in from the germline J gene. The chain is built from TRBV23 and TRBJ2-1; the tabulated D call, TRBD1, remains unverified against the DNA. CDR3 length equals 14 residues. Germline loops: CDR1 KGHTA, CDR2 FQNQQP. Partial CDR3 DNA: TGCTCCAGCAGTCAATCGACAGGGGTGGCTGAGCAGTTC. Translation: CSSSQSTGVAEQF. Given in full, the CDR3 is CSSSQSTGVAEQFF.

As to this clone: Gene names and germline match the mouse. CDR3 sequence reads: CSSRDSGNTLYF. The CDR3 bases that were read are TGCTCCAGCAGAGATTCTGGAAATACGCTCTAT. V usage is TRBV23 and J usage is TRBJ1-3. The DNA ends 1 residue before the CDR3 does, and the rest of the CDR3 is filled in from the germline J gene. This CDR3 comprises 12 residues. Germline V lookup: CDR1 KGHTA, CDR2 FQNQQP.

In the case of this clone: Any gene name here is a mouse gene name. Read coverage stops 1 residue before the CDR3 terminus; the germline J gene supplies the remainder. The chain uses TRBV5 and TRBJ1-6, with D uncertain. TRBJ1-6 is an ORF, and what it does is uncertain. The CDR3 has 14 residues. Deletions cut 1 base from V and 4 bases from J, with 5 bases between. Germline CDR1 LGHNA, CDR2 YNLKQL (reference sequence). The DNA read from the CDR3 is TGTGCCAGCAGCCAAGGGCAATATAATTCGCCCCTCTAC. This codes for CASSQGQYNSPLY. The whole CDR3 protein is CASSQGQYNSPLYF.

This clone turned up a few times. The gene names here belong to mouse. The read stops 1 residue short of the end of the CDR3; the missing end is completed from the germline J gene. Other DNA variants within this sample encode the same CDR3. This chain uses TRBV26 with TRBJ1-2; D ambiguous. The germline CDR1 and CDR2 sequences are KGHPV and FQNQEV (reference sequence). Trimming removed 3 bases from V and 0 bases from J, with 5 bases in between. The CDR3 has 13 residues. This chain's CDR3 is CASSLQPNSDYTF. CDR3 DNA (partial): TGTGCCAGCAGTCTCCAGCCAAACTCCGACTACACC.